This T cell receptor (beta chain) was identified during a study of PD-L1 blockade in urothelial cancer. Overall study: When patients started atezolizumab in the mid-2010s, it was given at 1,200 mg intravenously every 3 weeks.

From germline, CDR1 is ENHRY and CDR2 SYGVKD. Unmatched junction bases numbered 11, after V lost 5 bases and J lost 5 bases. The CDR3 spans 15 residues. The assay was immunoSEQ multiplex PCR, and TCRdb's table has in-frame clones only and misses some. The table shows about 88,000 clones, with 85% to 95% occurring only once. The sample in question was PBMCs, obtained around atezolizumab (anti-PD-L1) treatment. V and J are TRBV10-3 and TRBJ2-5, with 7 bases aligning to TRBD2. The receptor's source is a man in his 60s with urothelial cancer. In DNA, the CDR3 is TGTGCCATCAGTCCTGGGACTACCAAAGGGGAGACCCAGTACTTC. It encodes CAISPGTTKGETQYF.